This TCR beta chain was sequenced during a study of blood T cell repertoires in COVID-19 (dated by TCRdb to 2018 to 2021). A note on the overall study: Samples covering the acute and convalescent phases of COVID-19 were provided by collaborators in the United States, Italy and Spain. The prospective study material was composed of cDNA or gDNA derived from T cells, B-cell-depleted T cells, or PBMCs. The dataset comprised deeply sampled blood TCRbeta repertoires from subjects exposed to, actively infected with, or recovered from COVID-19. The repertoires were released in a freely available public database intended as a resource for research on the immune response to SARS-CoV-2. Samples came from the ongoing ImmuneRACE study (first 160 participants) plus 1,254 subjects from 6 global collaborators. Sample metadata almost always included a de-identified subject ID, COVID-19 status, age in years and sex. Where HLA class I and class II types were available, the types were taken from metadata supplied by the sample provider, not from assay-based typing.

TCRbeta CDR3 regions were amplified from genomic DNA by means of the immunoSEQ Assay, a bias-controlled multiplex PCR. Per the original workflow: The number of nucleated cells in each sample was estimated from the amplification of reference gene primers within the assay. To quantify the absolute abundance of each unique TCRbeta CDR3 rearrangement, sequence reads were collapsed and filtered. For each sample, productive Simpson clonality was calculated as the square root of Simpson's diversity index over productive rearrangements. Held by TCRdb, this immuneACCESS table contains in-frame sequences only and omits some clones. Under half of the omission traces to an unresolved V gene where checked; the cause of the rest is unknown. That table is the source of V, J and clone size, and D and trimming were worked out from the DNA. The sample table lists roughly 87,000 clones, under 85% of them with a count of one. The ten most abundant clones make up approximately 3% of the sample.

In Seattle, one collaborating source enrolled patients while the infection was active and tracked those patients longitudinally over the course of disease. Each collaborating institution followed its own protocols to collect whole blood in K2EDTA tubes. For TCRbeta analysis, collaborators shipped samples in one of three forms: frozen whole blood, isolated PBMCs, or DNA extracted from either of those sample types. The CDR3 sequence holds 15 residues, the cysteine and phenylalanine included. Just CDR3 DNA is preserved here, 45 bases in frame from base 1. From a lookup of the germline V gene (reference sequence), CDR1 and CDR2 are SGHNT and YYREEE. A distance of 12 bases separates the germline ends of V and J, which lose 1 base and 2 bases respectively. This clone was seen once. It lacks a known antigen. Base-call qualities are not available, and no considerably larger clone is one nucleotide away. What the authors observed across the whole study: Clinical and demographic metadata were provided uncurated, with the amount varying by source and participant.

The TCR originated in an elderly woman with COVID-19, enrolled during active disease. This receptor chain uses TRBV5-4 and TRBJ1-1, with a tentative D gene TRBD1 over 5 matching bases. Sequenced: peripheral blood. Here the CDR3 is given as CASSLQMGPNTEAFF. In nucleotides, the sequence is TGTGCCAGCAGCTTGCAGATGGGGCCCAACACTGAAGCTTTCTTT.